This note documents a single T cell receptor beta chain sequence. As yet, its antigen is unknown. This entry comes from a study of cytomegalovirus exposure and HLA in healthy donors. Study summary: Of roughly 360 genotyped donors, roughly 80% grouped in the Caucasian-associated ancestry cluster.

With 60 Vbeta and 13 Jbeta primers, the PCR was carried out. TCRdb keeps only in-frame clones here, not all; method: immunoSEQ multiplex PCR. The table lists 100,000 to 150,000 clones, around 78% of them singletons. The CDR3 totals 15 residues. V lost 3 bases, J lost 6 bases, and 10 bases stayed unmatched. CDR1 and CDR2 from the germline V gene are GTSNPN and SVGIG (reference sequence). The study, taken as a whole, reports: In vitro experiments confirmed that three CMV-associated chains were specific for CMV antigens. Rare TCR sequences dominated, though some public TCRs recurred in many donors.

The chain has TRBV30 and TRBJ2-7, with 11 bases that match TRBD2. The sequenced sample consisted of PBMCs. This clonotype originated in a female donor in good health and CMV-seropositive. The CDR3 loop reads CAWRGGGTSGTEQYF. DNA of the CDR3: TGTGCCTGGAGAGGTGGCGGGACTAGCGGAACCGAGCAGTACTTC.